Below, 9 T cell receptor beta chains from the same sample are listed, as sequenced in a study of blood T cell repertoires in COVID-19 (dated by TCRdb to 2018 to 2021). Library generation was performed with the immunoSEQ multiplex PCR assay. TCRdb took this table from immuneACCESS and kept in-frame rearrangements with V and J called. Such tables lack part of the clones; where checked against another copy, unresolved V genes explain under half of the gap, and the rest is unexplained. The sample table shows roughly 350,000 clones, and approximately 87% are seen once. The top ten clonotypes cover over 6% of the sample. Sequenced sample: peripheral blood. The source is a woman aged 45-65 years with COVID-19, enrolled during active disease.

About this clone itself: The same CDR3 can be traced to other DNA sequences in this sample. V gene TRBV7-9 combines with J gene TRBJ2-7; TRBD1 matches 10 bases. In germline, CDR1 is SEHNR, CDR2 FQNEAQ (reference sequence). CDR3 length equals 15 residues. Unmatched junction bases numbered 6, after V lost 4 bases and J lost 3 bases. The CDR3 nucleotides are TGTGCCAGCAGCTCAGCCGGGACAGGGGTCTACGAGCAGTACTTC. Translating gives CASSSAGTGVYEQYF.

The chain uses TRBV15 and TRBJ1-4; 12 bases line up with TRBD1. Germline V CDR1 and CDR2: LNHNV, YYDKDF (reference sequence). Trimming removed 7 bases from V and 2 bases from J; junction bases left unmatched: 8. There are 17 residues in the CDR3. In DNA form, the CDR3 reads TGTGCCACCAAGGCGGGACAGGGGGCGCCGACTAATGAAAAACTGTTTTTT. Its translation is CATKAGQGAPTNEKLFF.

The CDR3 loop is CASSALSGGLAFEQYF. CDR3 in DNA: TGTGCCAGCAGCGCCTTAAGTGGGGGACTAGCGTTCGAGCAGTACTTC. The chain recombines TRBV27 with TRBJ2-7; 10 bases are shared with TRBD2. Germline lookup yields CDR1 MNHEY and CDR2 SMNVEV (reference sequence). The trim removed 6 bases at V and 6 bases at J, leaving 14 bases unmatched. This CDR3 region has 16 residues.

The V call is TRBV5-1, the J call TRBJ2-7; 7 nucleotides align to TRBD2. The CDR3 has 14 residues. The germline V gene encodes CDR1 SGHRS and CDR2 YFSETQ. V trimming: 0 bases; J trimming: 3 bases; junction bases outside the gene matches: 3. The CDR3 is CASSLGSSGYEQYF. For the CDR3, the DNA is TGCGCCAGCAGCTTGGGGTCTAGCGGCTACGAGCAGTACTTC.

The chain has TRBV7-3 and TRBJ2-3; TRBD2 agrees at 8 bases. Trimming removed 5 bases from V and 5 bases from J; junction bases left unmatched: 3. The length of the CDR3 is 13 residues. Germline values: CDR1 SGHTA, CDR2 FQGTGA. CDR3 coding DNA: TGTGCCAGCAGCAACCTAGCGGGAGATACGCAGTATTTT. Translating it yields CASSNLAGDTQYF.

V is TRBV6-5 and J is TRBJ2-7; tentative D call: TRBD1 (5 bases). Germline CDR1 MNHEY, CDR2 SVGAGI. V lost 6 bases and J lost 0, with 12 bases in between. CDR3 length: 14 residues. CDR3 bases: TGTGCCAGCAGATATATGACAGACTCCTACGAGCAGTACTTC. It codes for CASRYMTDSYEQYF.

This clone was counted a single time. CDR3 nucleotide sequence: TGCGCCAGCAGCTTGGCAGCGGGAGGGACCTACGAGCAGTACTTC. This translates into CASSLAAGGTYEQYF. The chain combines TRBV5-1 with TRBJ2-7; 10 bases line up with TRBD2. CDR1 is SGHRS, CDR2 YFSETQ, per germline. This CDR3 is 15 amino acids long. The junction had 2 bases not matched to a gene; V was cut back by 0 bases and J by 2 bases.

The rearrangement links TRBV9 to TRBJ2-7, with unresolved D. This CDR3 is built from 12 residues. V shed 2 bases and J shed 3 bases, with 6 bases lying between them. CDR1 SGDLS and CDR2 YYNGEE come from the germline V gene. CDR3 residues: CASSVADYEQYF. CDR3 in DNA: TGTGCCAGCAGCGTTGCAGACTACGAGCAGTACTTC.

The J gene is TRBJ2-1, the V gene TRBV3-1 (or the pseudogene TRBV3-2); D perhaps matches TRBD2 (5 bases). Trimming cost V 1 base and J 0 bases, with 10 bases left between them. The V gene's germline CDR1 is LGHDT and CDR2 YNNKEL (reference sequence). The CDR3 totals 16 residues. CDR3 sequence: CASSQVEGRSYNEQFF. Here the CDR3 DNA reads TGTGCCAGCAGCCAAGTTGAGGGCCGCTCCTACAATGAGCAGTTCTTC.